One sample yielded the 7 T cell receptor beta chains listed below, sequenced in a study of T-cell memory formation after mild COVID-19. TCRdb re-called the 5' RACE reads through MiXCR, storing one row per CDR3 protein. Here the sample spans 550,000 to 650,000 distinct CDR3 sequences, roughly a sixth being singletons. The sequenced material came from PBMCs or a T cell subset sorted from them (not recorded which). Source of these receptors: an adult woman who had mild COVID-19 (a few samples of this study predate the infection). Cell type and time point are not known.

The chain is built from TRBV29-1 and TRBJ1-4, with D tentatively TRBD1 (6 bases). The CDR3 totals 14 residues. The germline V gene has CDR1 SQVTM and CDR2 ANQGSEA. Trimming stripped 1 base from V and 8 bases from J, with 14 bases between. The CDR3 sequence: CSVEGRGAREKLFF. The CDR3 coding sequence is TGCAGCGTTGAAGGGCGGGGGGCGAGGGAAAAACTGTTTTTT.

This clonotype has only a few counts. The rearrangement uses TRBV20-1 and TRBJ2-7; D is perhaps TRBD2 (5 bases). The V end was cut by 1 base, the J end by 3 bases, with 13 bases between. The germline CDR1 and CDR2 sequences are DFQATT and SNEGSKA (reference sequence). The CDR3 extends over 14 amino acids. This CDR3 reads CSARGGGLIYEQYF. DNA for the CDR3: TGCAGTGCTAGAGGAGGCGGGCTGATCTACGAGCAGTACTTC.

The genes are TRBV5-4 and TRBJ2-1, with a weak D call TRBD2 (6 bases). The V end lost 0 bases, the J end lost 4 bases, and 11 bases lay between the germline ends. The germline CDR1 and CDR2 sequences are SGHNT and YYREEE (reference sequence). This CDR3 is built from 15 residues. The CDR3 region is CASSLGGTPYNEQFF. DNA for the CDR3: TGTGCCAGCAGCTTGGGCGGGACGCCGTACAATGAGCAGTTCTTC. The full variable domain, rest sourced from reference TRBV5-4 and TRBJ2-1, is ETGVTQSPTHLIKTRGQQVTLRCSSQSGHNTVSWYQQALGQGPQFIFQYYREEENGRGNFPPRFSGLQFPNYSSELNVNALELDDSALYLCASSLGGTPYNEQFFGPGTRLTVL.

In this sample, this clonotype turned up a few times. The chain uses TRBV4-3 and TRBJ2-5; 7 nucleotides line up with TRBD2. Unmatched junction bases numbered 4, after V lost 0 bases and J lost 3 bases. Looked up from germline, CDR1 is LGHNA and CDR2 is YSLEER. This CDR3 has 15 amino acids. The CDR3 DNA is TGCGCCAGCAGCCAAGATCCAGGGAGGGAAGAGACCCAGTACTTC. This encodes CASSQDPGREETQYF.

This clonotype showed up just a few times. The V call is TRBV24-1, the J call TRBJ2-3; D may match TRBD1 or TRBD2 (6 bases each). There are 17 residues in the CDR3. The ends were cut back, 0 bases at V and 4 bases at J, with 16 bases in the middle. The germline V gene has CDR1 KGHDR and CDR2 SFDVKD. CDR3 nucleotide sequence: TGTGCCACCAGTGATTTGATGGGGGGCAGGGGTTCAGATACGCAGTATTTT. Its protein is CATSDLMGGRGSDTQYF.

In this sample, this clonotype turned up many times. The chain carries TRBV29-1 and TRBJ2-7; D is unresolved. The germline gives CDR1 SQVTM, CDR2 ANQGSEA. This CDR3 spans 14 amino acids. V was shortened by 1 base and J by 0 bases, with 10 bases between the two germline ends. The CDR3 DNA sequence: TGCAGCGTTGAAGTTACCTCCAGCTCCTACGAGCAGTACTTC. Protein product: CSVEVTSSSYEQYF.

The chain carries TRBV7-8 and TRBJ2-3, with 7 bases aligning to TRBD1. This CDR3 is 14 amino acids long. The germline gives CDR1 SGHVS, CDR2 FQNEAQ. Trimming removed 5 bases from V and 5 bases from J; junction bases left unmatched: 7. The CDR3 DNA sequence: TGTGCCAGCAGCAGACAGGGAATAGGAGATACGCAGTATTTT. It translates to CASSRQGIGDTQYF.